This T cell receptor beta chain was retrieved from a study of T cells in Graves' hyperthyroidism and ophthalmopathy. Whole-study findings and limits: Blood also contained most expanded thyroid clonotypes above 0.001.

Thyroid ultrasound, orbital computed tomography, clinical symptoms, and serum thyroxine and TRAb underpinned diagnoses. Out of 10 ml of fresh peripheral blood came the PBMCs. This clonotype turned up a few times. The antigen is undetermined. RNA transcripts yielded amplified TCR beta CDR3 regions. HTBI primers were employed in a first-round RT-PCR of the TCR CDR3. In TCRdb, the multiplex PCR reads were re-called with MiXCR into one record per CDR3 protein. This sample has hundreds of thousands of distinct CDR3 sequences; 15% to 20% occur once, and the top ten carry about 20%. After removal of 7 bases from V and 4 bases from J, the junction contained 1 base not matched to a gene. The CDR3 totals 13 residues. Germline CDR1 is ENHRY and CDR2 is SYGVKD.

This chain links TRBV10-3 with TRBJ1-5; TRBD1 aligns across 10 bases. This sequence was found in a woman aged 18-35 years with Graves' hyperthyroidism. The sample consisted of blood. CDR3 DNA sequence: TGTGCCATCAAGGGACAGGGGAATCAGCCCCAGCATTTT. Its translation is CAIKGQGNQPQHF.